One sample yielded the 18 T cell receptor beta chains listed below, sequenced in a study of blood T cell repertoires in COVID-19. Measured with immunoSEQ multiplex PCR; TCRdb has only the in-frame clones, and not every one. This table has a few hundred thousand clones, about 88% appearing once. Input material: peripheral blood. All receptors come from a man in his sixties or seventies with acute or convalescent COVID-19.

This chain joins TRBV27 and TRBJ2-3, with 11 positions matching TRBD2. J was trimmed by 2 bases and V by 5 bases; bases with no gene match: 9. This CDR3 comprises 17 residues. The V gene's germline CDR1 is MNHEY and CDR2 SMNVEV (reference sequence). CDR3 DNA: TGTGCCAGCAGTCCCTGGACTAGCGGGCCCGCCACAGATACGCAGTATTTT. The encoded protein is CASSPWTSGPATDTQYF.

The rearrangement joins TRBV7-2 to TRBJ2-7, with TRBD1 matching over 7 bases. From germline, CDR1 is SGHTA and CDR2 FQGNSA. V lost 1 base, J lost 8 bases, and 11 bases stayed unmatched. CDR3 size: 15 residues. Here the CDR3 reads CASSLEQGRLFKQYF. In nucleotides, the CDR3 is TGTGCCAGCAGCTTAGAACAGGGGCGCCTATTCAAGCAGTACTTC.

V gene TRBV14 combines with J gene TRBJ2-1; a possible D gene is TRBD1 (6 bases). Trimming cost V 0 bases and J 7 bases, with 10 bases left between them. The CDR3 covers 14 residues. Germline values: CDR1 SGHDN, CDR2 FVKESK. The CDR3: CASSQEAGVNEQFF. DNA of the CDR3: TGTGCCAGCAGCCAAGAAGCAGGGGTGAATGAGCAGTTCTTC.

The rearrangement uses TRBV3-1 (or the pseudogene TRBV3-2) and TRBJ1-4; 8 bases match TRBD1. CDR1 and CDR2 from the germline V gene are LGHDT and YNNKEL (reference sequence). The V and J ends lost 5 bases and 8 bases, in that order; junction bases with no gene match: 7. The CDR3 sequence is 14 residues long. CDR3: CASSSRGRNEKLFF. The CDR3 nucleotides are TGTGCCAGCAGCAGCAGGGGGCGTAACGAAAAACTGTTTTTT.

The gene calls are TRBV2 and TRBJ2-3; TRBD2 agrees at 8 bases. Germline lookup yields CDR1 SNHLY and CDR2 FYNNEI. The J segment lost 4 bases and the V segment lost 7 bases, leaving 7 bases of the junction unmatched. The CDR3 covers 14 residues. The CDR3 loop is CASTELAGSDTQYF. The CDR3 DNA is TGTGCCAGCACTGAGCTAGCGGGCTCAGATACGCAGTATTTT.

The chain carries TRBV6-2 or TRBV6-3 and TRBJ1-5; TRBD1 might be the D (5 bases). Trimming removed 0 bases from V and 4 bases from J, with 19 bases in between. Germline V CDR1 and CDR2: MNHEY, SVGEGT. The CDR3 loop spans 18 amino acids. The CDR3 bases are TGTGCCAGCAGTTACTCACTTACAGGTCTGGTGTATAATCAGCCCCAGCATTTT. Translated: CASSYSLTGLVYNQPQHF.

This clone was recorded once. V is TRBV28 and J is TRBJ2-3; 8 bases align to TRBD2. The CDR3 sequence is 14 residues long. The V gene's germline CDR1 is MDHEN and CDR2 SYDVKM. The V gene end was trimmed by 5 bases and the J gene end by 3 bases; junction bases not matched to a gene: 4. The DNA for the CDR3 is TGTGCCAGCAGTAGGGCTAGCGGGACAGATACGCAGTATTTT. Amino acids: CASSRASGTDTQYF.

CDR3 nucleotides: TGTGCCAGCAGCCCCCGGACTAGCGGGGACTTCACCGGGGAGCTGTTTTTT. Protein product: CASSPRTSGDFTGELFF. The genes are TRBV4-2 and TRBJ2-2, with 12 bases aligning to TRBD2. Germline loops: CDR1 LGHNA, CDR2 YNFKEQ. The length of the CDR3 is 17 residues. Trimming removed 4 bases from V and 4 bases from J; junction bases left unmatched: 7.

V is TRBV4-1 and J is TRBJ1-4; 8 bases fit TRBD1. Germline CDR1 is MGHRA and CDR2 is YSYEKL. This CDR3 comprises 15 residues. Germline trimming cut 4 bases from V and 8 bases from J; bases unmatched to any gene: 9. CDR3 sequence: CASSPYQGAGEKLFF. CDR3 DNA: TGCGCCAGCAGCCCGTACCAGGGGGCGGGGGAAAAACTGTTTTTT.

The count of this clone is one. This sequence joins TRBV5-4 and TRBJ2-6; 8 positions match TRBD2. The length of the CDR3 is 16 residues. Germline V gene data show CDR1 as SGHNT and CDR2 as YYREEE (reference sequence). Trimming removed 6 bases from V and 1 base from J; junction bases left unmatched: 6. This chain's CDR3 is CASTPGGLSGANVLTF. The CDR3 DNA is TGTGCCAGCACCCCGGGGGGGCTGTCTGGGGCCAACGTCCTGACTTTC.

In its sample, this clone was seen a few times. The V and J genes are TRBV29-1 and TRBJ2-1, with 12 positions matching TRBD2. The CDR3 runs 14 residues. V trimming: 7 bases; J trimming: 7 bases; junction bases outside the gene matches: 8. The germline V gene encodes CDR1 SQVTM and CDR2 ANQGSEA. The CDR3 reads CSALPGLAGNEQFF. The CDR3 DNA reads TGCAGCGCACTACCGGGACTAGCGGGTAATGAGCAGTTCTTC.

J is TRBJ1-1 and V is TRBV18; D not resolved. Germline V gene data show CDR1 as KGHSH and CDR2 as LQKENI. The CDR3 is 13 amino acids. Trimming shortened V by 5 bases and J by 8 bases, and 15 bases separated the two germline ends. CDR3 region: CASSILAREEAFF. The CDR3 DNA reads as TGTGCCAGCTCAATCTTGGCCCGTGAAGAAGCTTTCTTT.

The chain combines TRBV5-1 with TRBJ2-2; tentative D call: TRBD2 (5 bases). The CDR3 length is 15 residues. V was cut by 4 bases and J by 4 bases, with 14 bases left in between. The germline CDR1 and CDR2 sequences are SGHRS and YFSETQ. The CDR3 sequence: CASSLQIAGTGELFF. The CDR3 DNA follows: TGCGCCAGCAGCCTGCAGATTGCGGGCACCGGGGAGCTGTTTTTT.

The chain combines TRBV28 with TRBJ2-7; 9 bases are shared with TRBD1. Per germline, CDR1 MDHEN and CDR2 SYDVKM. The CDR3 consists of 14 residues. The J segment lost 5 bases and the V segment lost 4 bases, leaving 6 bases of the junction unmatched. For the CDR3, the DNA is TGTGCCAGCAGTTCTACAGGGGGCATCCACGAGCAGTACTTC. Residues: CASSSTGGIHEQYF.

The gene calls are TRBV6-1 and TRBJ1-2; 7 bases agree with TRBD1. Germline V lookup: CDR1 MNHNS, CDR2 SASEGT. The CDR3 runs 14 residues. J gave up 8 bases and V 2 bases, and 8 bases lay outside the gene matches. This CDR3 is CASSENQGGWGYTF. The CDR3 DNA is TGTGCCAGCAGTGAAAACCAGGGGGGATGGGGCTACACCTTC.

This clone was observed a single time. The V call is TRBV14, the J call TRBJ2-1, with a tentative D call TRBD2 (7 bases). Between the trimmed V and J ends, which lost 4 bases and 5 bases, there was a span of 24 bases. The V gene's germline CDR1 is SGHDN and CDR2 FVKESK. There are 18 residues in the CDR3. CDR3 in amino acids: CASSRGGPGGSLNNEQFF. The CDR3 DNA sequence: TGTGCCAGCAGCCGGGGGGGCCCGGGGGGATCCCTAAACAATGAGCAGTTCTTC.

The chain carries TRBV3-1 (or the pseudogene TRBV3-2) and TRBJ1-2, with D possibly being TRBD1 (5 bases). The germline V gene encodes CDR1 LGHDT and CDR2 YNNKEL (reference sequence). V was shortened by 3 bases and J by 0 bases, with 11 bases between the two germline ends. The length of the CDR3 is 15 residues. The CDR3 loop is CASSQGLTANYGYTF. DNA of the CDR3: TGTGCCAGCAGCCAGGGACTCACAGCTAACTATGGCTACACCTTC.

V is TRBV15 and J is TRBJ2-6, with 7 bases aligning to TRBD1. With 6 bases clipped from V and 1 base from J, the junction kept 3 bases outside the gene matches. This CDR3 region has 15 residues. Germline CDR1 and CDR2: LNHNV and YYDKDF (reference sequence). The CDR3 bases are TGTGCCACCAGAGCAGGGGGTTCTGGGGCCAACGTCCTGACTTTC. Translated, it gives CATRAGGSGANVLTF.